The present T cell receptor beta chain was sequenced within a study of regulatory T cells in long-lasting Graves disease. This clonotype has ten or more counts. Time point in this sample: newly diagnosed GD, antithyroid drugs for less than 3 months. Generation of the TCR library employed RNA extracted from PBMCs. Building the TCR beta libraries relied on iRepertoire HTBI primers, and CDR3 regions underwent Arm-PCR. Per the original methods: Sample data revealed fewer than 70 TRBV and 14 TRBJ segments. TCRdb analysed the multiplex PCR reads with MiXCR anew, one entry per CDR3 protein. The V and J calls were not made by the authors but by TCRdb's processing. The table includes hundreds of thousands of distinct CDR3 sequences, approximately 15% detected once. The CDR3 is 14 amino acids. Trimming cost V 2 bases and J 2 bases, with 8 bases left between them. Germline values: CDR1 SGHAT, CDR2 FQNNGV. The same sample was also used in a study of T cells in Graves' hyperthyroidism and ophthalmopathy. From that study: First-round RT-PCR of the TCR CDR3 relied on the HTBI primer set.

This receptor was identified in a man aged 35 to 55 with Graves disease. The rearrangement links TRBV11-2 to TRBJ2-3; D uncertain. This specimen was peripheral blood mononuclear cells (PBMCs), taken at new diagnosis, from a patient treated with antithyroid drugs. CDR3 sequence reads: CASSLNSYTDTQYF. Written as DNA, the CDR3 is TGTGCCAGCAGCTTAAACAGCTACACAGATACGCAGTATTTT.